This passage covers 17 T cell receptor beta chains from one sample sequenced in a study of T cells in Graves' hyperthyroidism and ophthalmopathy. Amplified regions were TCR beta CDR3 sequences from RNA transcripts. TCR CDR3 underwent first-round RT-PCR with the HTBI primer set. TCRdb ran MiXCR on the multiplex PCR reads and lists one entry per CDR3 protein. The sample contains approximately 640,000 distinct CDR3 sequences, 40% to 55% of which appear only once. Sequencing was carried out using peripheral blood or thyroid tissue (not recorded which). These receptors were taken from an adult man with Graves' disease, either hyperthyroidism or ophthalmopathy (not recorded which).

This chain connects TRBV6-1 to TRBJ1-2; 7 positions agree with TRBD1. Germline V gene sequence: CDR1 MNHNS, CDR2 SASEGT. The length of the CDR3 is 14 residues. Trimming removed 7 bases from V and 0 bases from J; junction bases left unmatched: 5. In DNA form, the CDR3 reads TGTGCCAGCATCACAGGGGCCTCTAACTATGGCTACACCTTC. This sequence encodes CASITGASNYGYTF.

V is TRBV20-1 and J is TRBJ2-5, with TRBD1 matching over 9 bases. The V and J ends lost 3 bases and 5 bases, in that order; junction bases with no gene match: 7. Germline V gene sequence: CDR1 DFQATT, CDR2 SNEGSKA (reference sequence). This CDR3 spans 14 amino acids. For the CDR3, the DNA is TGCAGTGCTAGGGACGGACAGGGGAGGGAGACCCAGTACTTC. It codes for CSARDGQGRETQYF.

This clonotype was seen many times. The chain carries TRBV10-3 and TRBJ1-1, with D maybe TRBD1 (6 bases). CDR3 length equals 14 residues. The germline V and J ends were trimmed by 10 bases and 1 base, with 16 bases remaining between them. CDR1 is ENHRY, CDR2 SYGVKD, per germline. The CDR3 here is CATQQDRRNTEAFF. CDR3 in DNA: TGTGCCACCCAGCAAGACAGGAGGAACACTGAAGCTTTCTTT.

The chain links TRBV12-3 or TRBV12-4 to TRBJ2-5, with D possibly matching TRBD1 (6 bases). This CDR3 spans 14 amino acids. V was cut by 5 bases and J by 9 bases, with 19 bases left in between. The CDR3, as DNA: TGTGCCAGCAGTGTGACAGGACGCAATCAGCCCCAGTACTTC. Amino acids: CASSVTGRNQPQYF.

This clonotype has a single count. V is TRBV2 and J is TRBJ1-2; perhaps TRBD1 as D (6 bases). Deletions cut 5 bases from V and 1 base from J, with 11 bases between. CDR3 length: 14 residues. Germline-derived CDR1 and CDR2 are SNHLY and FYNNEI. The CDR3 region is CASSNTGLNYGYTF. The CDR3 nucleotides are TGTGCCAGCAGTAACACAGGGCTTAACTATGGCTACACCTTC. Full variable domain (rest looked up from reference TRBV2 and TRBJ1-2): EPEVTQTPSHQVTQMGQEVILRCVPISNHLYFYWYRQILGQKVEFLVSFYNNEISEKSEIFDDQFSVERPDGSNFTLKIRSTKLEDSAMYFCASSNTGLNYGYTFGSGTRLTVV.

In DNA form, the CDR3 reads TGTGCCAGCAGCCCAGGGGGGGGGGCTAATTCACCCCTCCACTTT. Residues: CASSPGGGANSPLHF. The chain carries TRBV7-3 and TRBJ1-6; 7 positions agree with TRBD1. CDR3 size: 15 residues. J gave up 6 bases and V 5 bases, and 7 bases lay outside the gene matches. Per germline, CDR1 SGHTA and CDR2 FQGTGA. Supplemented by reference TRBV7-3 and TRBJ1-6, the full variable domain reads GAGVSQTPSNKVTEKGKYVELRCDPISGHTALYWYRQSLGQGPEFLIYFQGTGAADDSGLPNDRFFAVRPEGSVSTLKIQRTERGDSAVYLCASSPGGGANSPLHFGNGTRLTVT.

This chain links TRBV20-1 with TRBJ1-5, with D tentatively TRBD1 (5 bases). The CDR3 spans 14 residues. Germline CDR1 reads DFQATT; CDR2 reads SNEGSKA (reference sequence). Trimming took 3 bases from V and 5 from J, leaving 14 bases between them. The CDR3 DNA is TGCAGTGCTAGGATAGGGGAAAGATATCAGCCCCAGCATTTT. This encodes CSARIGERYQPQHF.

The rearrangement links TRBV12-3 or TRBV12-4 to TRBJ2-5; TRBD1 agrees at 7 bases. The length of the CDR3 is 13 residues. V was clipped by 6 bases and J by 5 bases; unmatched bases: 6. This CDR3 reads CASRRTGDETQYF. The CDR3 region has the DNA TGTGCCAGCAGAAGGACAGGTGACGAGACCCAGTACTTC.

The V call is TRBV5-4, the J call TRBJ1-1; D may be TRBD1 (6 bases). Germline CDR1 is SGHNT and CDR2 is YYREEE (reference sequence). With 3 bases removed from V and 7 bases from J, the gap between germline ends came to 13 bases. The CDR3 length is 13 residues. CDR3 nucleotides: TGTGCCAGCAGCTCCAGGGGTGTTGGTGAAGCTTTCTTT. It translates to CASSSRGVGEAFF.

The DNA for the CDR3 is TGTGCCACCAGCGTTGACGTTTTCAACACTGAAGCTTTCTTT. Translating it yields CATSVDVFNTEAFF. The chain carries TRBV15 and TRBJ1-1; the D is unclear. The CDR3 is 14 amino acids. V was cut by 5 bases and J by 2 bases, with 12 bases left in between. Germline assignment: CDR1 LNHNV and CDR2 YYDKDF (reference sequence).

There are a few counts of this clonotype. The chain has TRBV20-1 and TRBJ2-7; the D gene is possibly TRBD2 (8 bases). The CDR3 extends over 14 amino acids. The V end lost 1 base, the J end lost 4 bases, and 14 bases lay between the germline ends. CDR1 DFQATT and CDR2 SNEGSKA come from the germline V gene (reference sequence). CDR3 in amino acids: CSARGQGLGYEQYF. The CDR3 bases are TGCAGTGCTAGAGGACAGGGACTAGGATACGAGCAGTACTTC.

The chain employs TRBV7-9 and TRBJ1-6; 8 nucleotides agree with TRBD1. J gave up 10 bases and V 3 bases, and 8 bases lay outside the gene matches. The CDR3 runs to 15 residues. Germline loops: CDR1 SEHNR, CDR2 FQNEAQ (reference sequence). Here the CDR3 reads CASSFGTGPGSPLHF. As DNA, the CDR3 is TGTGCCAGCAGCTTCGGGACAGGTCCAGGATCACCCCTCCACTTT.

This clonotype was counted many times. The gene calls are TRBV19 and TRBJ2-7; weak D call: TRBD1 (6 bases). The germline V and J ends were trimmed by 6 bases and 2 bases, with 11 bases remaining between them. The CDR3 totals 13 residues. From germline, CDR1 is LNHDA and CDR2 SQIVND (reference sequence). The CDR3 coding sequence is TGTGCCAGTAGCCGGAACAGGGCCTACGAGCAGTACTTC. Protein: CASSRNRAYEQYF.

This clonotype showed up just a few times. The chain has TRBV11-2 and TRBJ1-6; the match to TRBD1 covers 7 bases. The germline V gene encodes CDR1 SGHAT and CDR2 FQNNGV. This CDR3 comprises 16 residues. J was trimmed by 5 bases and V by 4 bases; bases with no gene match: 8. As DNA, the CDR3 is TGTGCCAGCAGCTATTGGTCCGGGACAGATAATTCACCCCTCCACTTT. It encodes CASSYWSGTDNSPLHF.

The chain joins TRBV9 to TRBJ1-2; D uncertain. Germline CDR1 reads SGDLS; CDR2 reads YYNGEE. V was trimmed by 1 base and J by 7 bases, leaving 11 bases between them. The CDR3 length is 13 residues. CDR3 amino acids: CASSVSRTGGYTF. As DNA, the CDR3 is TGTGCCAGCAGCGTATCCCGAACGGGTGGCTACACCTTC.

This chain joins TRBV29-1 and TRBJ2-5; 13 nucleotides line up with TRBD2. CDR1 and CDR2 (germline): SQVTM, ANQGSEA. V was clipped by 6 bases and J by 3 bases; unmatched bases: 10. CDR3 length: 16 residues. CDR3 loop: CSVEPGLAGQEETQYF. CDR3 in DNA: TGCAGCGTGGAGCCGGGACTAGCGGGGCAAGAAGAGACCCAGTACTTC.

This clonotype was observed at least ten times. The rearrangement links TRBV7-9 to TRBJ2-2; the D gene is possibly TRBD1 (6 bases). V lost 4 bases, J lost 1 base, and 13 bases lay in between. The length of the CDR3 is 16 residues. Per the germline V gene, CDR1 is SEHNR and CDR2 is FQNEAQ (reference sequence). This CDR3 reads CASSSTGHRNTGELFF. The CDR3 region has the DNA TGTGCCAGCAGCTCCACGGGACATAGGAACACCGGGGAGCTGTTTTTT. Variable domain in full (rest from reference TRBV7-9 and TRBJ2-2): DTGVSQNPRHKITKRGQNVTFRCDPISEHNRLYWYRQTLGQGPEFLTYFQNEAQLEKSRLLSDRFSAERPKGSFSTLEIQRTEQGDSAMYLCASSSTGHRNTGELFFGEGSRLTVL.